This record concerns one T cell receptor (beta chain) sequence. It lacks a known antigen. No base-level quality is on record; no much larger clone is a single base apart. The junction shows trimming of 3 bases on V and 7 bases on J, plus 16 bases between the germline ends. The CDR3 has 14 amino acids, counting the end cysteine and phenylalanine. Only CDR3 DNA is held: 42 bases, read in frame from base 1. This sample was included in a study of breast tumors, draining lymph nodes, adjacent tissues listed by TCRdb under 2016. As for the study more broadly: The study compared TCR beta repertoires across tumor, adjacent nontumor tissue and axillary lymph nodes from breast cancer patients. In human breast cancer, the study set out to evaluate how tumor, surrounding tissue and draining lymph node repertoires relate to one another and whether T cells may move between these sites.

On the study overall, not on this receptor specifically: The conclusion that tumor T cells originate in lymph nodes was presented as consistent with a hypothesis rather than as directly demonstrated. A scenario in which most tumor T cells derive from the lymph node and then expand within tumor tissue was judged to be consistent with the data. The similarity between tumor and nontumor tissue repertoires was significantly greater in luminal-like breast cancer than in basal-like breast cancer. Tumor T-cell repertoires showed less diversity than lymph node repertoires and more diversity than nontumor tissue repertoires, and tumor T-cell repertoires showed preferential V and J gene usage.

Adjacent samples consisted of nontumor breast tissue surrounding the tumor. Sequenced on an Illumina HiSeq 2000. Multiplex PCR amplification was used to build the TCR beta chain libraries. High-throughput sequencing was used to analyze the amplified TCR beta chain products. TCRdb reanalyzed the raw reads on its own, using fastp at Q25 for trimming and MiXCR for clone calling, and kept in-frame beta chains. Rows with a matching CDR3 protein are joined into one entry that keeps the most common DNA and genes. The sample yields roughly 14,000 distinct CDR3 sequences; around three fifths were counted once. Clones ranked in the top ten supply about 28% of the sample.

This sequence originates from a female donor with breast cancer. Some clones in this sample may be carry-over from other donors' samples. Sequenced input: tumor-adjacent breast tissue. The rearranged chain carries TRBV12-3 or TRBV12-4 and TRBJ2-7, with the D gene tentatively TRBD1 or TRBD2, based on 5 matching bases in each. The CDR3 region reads CASSFGGTIGEQYF. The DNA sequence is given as TGTGCCAGCAGTTTTGGGGGTACTATAGGAGAGCAGTACTTC.